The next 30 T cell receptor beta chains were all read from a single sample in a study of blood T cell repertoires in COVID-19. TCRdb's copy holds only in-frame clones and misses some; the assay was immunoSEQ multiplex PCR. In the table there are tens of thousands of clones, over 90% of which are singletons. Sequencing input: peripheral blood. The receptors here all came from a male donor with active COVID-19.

CDR3 loop: CASSPDLRDRVYTF. For the CDR3, the DNA is TGTGCCAGCAGCCCGGACCTCCGGGACAGGGTGTACACCTTC. The chain combines TRBV7-2 with TRBJ1-2, with 9 bases fitting TRBD1. V dropped 5 bases and J dropped 11; count of bases not matched to a gene: 12. The germline gives CDR1 SGHTA, CDR2 FQGNSA. CDR3 length equals 14 residues.

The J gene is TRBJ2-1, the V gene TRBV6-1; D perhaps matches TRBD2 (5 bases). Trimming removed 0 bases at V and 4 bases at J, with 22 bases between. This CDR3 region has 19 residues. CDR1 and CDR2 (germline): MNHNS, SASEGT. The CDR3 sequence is CASSEAGRAVRGIYNEQFF. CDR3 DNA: TGTGCCAGCAGTGAAGCTGGGCGGGCAGTTCGAGGGATTTACAATGAGCAGTTCTTC.

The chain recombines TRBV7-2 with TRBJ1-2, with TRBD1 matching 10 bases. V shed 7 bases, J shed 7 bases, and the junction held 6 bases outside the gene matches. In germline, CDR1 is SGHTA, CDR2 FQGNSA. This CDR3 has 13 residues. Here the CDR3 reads CASTWDRGSGYTF. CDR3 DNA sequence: TGTGCCAGCACCTGGGACAGGGGTTCTGGCTACACCTTC.

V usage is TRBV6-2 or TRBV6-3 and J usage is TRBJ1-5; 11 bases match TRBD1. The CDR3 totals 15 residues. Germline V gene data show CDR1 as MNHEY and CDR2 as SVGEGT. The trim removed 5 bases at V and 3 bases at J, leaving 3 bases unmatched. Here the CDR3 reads CASSRTGGYNQPQHF. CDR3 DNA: TGTGCCAGCAGTCGGACAGGGGGCTACAATCAGCCCCAGCATTTT.

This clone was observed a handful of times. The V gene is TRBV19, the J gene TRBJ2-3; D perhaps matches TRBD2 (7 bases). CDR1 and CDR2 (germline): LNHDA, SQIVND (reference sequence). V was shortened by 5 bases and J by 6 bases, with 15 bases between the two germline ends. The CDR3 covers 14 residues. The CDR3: CASSPIAGADTQYF. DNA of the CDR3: TGTGCCAGTAGTCCCATTGCGGGGGCGGATACGCAGTATTTT. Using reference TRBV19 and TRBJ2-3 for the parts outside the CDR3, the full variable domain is DGGITQSPKYLFRKEGQNVTLSCEQNLNHDAMYWYRQDPGQGLRLIYYSQIVNDFQKGDIAEGYSVSREKKESFPLTVTSAQKNPTAFYLCASSPIAGADTQYFGPGTRLTVL.

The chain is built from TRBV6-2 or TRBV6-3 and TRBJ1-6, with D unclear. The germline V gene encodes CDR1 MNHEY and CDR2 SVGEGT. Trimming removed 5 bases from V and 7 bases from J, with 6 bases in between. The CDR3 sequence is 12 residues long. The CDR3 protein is CASSDINSPLHF. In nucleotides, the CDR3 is TGTGCCAGCAGTGACATAAATTCACCCCTCCACTTT.

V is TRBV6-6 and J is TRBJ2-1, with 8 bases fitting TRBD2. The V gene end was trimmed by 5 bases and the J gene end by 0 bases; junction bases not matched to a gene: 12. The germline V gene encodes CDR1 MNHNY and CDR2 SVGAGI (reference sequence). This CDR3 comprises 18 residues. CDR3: CASSPHWTSSSSYNEQFF. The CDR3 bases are TGTGCCAGCAGTCCTCACTGGACTAGCAGCTCCTCCTACAATGAGCAGTTCTTC.

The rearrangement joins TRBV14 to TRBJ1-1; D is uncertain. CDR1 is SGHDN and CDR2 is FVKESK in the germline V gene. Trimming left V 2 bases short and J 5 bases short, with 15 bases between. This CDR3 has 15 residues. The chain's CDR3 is CASSQLDGRWTEAFF. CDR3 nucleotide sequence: TGTGCCAGCAGCCAATTAGACGGCAGGTGGACTGAAGCTTTCTTT. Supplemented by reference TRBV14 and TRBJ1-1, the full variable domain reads EAGVTQFPSHSVIEKGQTVTLRCDPISGHDNLYWYRRVMGKEIKFLLHFVKESKQDESGMPNNRFLAERTGGTYSTLKVQPAELEDSGVYFCASSQLDGRWTEAFFGQGTRLTVV.

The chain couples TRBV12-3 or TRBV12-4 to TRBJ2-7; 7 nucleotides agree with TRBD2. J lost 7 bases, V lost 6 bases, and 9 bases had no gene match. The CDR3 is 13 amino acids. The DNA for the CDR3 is TGTGCCAGCAGAATCTCGGGACTAAGGGAGCAGTACTTC. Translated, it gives CASRISGLREQYF.

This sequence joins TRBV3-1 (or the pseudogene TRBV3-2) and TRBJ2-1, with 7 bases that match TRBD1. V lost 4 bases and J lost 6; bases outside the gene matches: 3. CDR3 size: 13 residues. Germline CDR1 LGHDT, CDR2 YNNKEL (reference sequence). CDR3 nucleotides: TGTGCCAGCAGCCGAAACAGGGGCAATGAGCAGTTCTTC. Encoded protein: CASSRNRGNEQFF.

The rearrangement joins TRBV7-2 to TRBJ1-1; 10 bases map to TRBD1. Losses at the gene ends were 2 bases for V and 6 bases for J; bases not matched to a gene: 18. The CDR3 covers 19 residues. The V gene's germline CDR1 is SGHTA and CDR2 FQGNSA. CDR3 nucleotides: TGTGCCAGCAGCTTACGAGAACGTCCGGGACAGGGGATAATTTCTGAAGCTTTCTTT. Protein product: CASSLRERPGQGIISEAFF.

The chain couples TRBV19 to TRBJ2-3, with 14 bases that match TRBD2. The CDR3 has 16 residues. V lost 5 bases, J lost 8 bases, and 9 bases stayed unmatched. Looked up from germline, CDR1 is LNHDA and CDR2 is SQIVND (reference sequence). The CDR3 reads CASSPTRLAGGPTQYF. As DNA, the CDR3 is TGTGCCAGTAGTCCTACCCGACTAGCGGGGGGGCCTACGCAGTATTTT.

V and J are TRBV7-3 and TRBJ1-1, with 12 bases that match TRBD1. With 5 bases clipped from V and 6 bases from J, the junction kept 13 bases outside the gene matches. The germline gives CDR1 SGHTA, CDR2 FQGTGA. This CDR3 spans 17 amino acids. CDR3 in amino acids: CASSIRDRGRRTAEAFF. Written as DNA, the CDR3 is TGTGCCAGCAGCATCCGGGACAGGGGGCGTAGGACGGCTGAAGCTTTCTTT.

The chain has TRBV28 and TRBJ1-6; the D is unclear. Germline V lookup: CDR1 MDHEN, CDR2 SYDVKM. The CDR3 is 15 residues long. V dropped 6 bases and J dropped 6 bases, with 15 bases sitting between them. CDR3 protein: CASSPRWRVNSPLHF. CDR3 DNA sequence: TGTGCCAGCAGCCCCAGGTGGCGAGTTAATTCACCCCTCCACTTT.

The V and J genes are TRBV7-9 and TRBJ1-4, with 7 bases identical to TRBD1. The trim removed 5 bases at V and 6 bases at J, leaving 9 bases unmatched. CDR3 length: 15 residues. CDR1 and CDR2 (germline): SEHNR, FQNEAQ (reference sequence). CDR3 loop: CASSPQTGIYEKLFF. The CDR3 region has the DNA TGTGCCAGCAGCCCCCAGACAGGGATTTATGAAAAACTGTTTTTT.

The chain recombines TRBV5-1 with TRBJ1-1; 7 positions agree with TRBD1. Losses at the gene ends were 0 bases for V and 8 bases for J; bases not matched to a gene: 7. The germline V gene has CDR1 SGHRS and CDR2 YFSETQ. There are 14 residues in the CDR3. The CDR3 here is CASSLEVDRTEAFF. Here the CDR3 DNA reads TGCGCCAGCAGCTTGGAGGTGGACAGGACCGAAGCTTTCTTT.

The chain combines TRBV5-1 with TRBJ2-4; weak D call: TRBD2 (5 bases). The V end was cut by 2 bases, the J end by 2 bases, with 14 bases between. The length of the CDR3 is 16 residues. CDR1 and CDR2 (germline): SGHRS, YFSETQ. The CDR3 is CASSFNAGRTKNIQYF. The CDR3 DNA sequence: TGCGCCAGCAGCTTTAACGCGGGCAGGACCAAAAACATTCAGTACTTC.

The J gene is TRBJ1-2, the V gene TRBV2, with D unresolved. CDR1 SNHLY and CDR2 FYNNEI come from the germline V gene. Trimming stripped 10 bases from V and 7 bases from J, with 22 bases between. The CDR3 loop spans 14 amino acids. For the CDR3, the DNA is TGTGCCAAGAGGGCAGCTGAGACGGTCGGTGGCTACACCTTC. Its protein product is CAKRAAETVGGYTF.

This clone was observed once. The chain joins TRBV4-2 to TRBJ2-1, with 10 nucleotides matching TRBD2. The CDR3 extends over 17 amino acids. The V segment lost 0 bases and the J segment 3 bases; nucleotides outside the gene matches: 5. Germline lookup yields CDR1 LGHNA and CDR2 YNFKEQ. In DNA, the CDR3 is TGTGCCAGCAGCCAAGATGGCCAGCGGGGGGGCTACAATGAGCAGTTCTTC. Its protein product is CASSQDGQRGGYNEQFF.

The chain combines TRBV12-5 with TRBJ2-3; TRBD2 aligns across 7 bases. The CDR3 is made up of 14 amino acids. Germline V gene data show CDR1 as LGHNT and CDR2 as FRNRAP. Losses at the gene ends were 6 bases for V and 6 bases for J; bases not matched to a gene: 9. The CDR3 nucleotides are TGTGCTAGTGGCACTAGCGTCGGTGCCGATACGCAGTATTTT. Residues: CASGTSVGADTQYF.

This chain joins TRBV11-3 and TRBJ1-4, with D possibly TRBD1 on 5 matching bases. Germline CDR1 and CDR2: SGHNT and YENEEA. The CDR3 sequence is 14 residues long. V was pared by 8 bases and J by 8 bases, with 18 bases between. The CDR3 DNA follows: TGTGCCAGCTCGCCGGGGGGATCGGAAGAAAAACTGTTTTTT. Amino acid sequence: CASSPGGSEEKLFF.

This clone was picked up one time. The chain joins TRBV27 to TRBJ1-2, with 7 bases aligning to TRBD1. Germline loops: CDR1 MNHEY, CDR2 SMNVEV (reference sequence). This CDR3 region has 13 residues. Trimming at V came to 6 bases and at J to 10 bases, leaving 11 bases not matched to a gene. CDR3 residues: CASSLQGWDVYTF. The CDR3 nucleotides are TGTGCCAGCAGCCTACAGGGGTGGGATGTCTACACCTTC.

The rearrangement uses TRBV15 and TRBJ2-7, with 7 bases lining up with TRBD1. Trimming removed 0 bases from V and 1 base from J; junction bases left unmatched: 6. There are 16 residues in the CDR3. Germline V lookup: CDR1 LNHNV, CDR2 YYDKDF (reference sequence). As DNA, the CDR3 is TGTGCCACCAGCAGAGATAGGAACAGGGGTTCCTACGAGCAGTACTTC. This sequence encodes CATSRDRNRGSYEQYF.

CDR3 protein: CASSPSGAVTDTQYF. The DNA for the CDR3 is TGTGCCAGCTCACCAAGCGGGGCCGTCACAGATACGCAGTATTTT. This chain uses TRBV18 with TRBJ2-3, with TRBD2 matching 7 bases. V was clipped by 2 bases and J by 2 bases; unmatched bases: 4. CDR1 is KGHSH, CDR2 LQKENI, per germline. The CDR3 contains 15 residues.

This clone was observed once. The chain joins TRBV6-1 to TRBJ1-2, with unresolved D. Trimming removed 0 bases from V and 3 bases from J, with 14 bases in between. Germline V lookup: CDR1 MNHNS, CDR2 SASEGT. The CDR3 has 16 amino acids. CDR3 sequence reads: CASSEALSLTDYGYTF. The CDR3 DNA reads TGTGCCAGCAGTGAAGCGCTTTCGCTCACGGACTATGGCTACACCTTC.

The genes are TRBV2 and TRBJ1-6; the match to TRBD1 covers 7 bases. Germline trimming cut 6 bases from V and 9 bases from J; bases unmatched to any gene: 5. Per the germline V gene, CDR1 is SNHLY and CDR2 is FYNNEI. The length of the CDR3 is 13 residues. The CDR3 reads CASRTGYGSPLHF. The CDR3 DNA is TGTGCCAGCAGGACAGGGTATGGTTCACCCCTCCACTTT.

In nucleotides, the CDR3 is TGTGCCAGCAGTTACTCCGGGACAGGCGCTGAAGCTTTCTTT. It is translated as CASSYSGTGAEAFF. V and J are TRBV6-5 and TRBJ1-1, with 8 bases aligning to TRBD1. CDR1 is MNHEY, CDR2 SVGAGI, per germline. V dropped 0 bases and J dropped 6; count of bases not matched to a gene: 3. This CDR3 comprises 14 residues.

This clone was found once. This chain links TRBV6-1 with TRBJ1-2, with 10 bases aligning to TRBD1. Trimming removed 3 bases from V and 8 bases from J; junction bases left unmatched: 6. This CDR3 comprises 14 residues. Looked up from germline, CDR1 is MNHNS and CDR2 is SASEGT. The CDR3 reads CASSEDRGLRGYTF. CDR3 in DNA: TGTGCCAGCAGTGAGGACAGGGGGTTAAGGGGCTACACCTTC.

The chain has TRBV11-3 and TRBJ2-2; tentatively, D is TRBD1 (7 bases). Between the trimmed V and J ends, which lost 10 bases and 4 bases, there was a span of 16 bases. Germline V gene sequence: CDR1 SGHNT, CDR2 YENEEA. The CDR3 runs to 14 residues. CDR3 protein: CAIEAGGITGELFF. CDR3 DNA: TGTGCCATCGAGGCAGGGGGGATCACCGGGGAGCTGTTTTTT.

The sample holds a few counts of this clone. The CDR3 sequence: CSVAHRTYQETQYF. CDR3 sequence (DNA): TGCAGCGTCGCCCATCGGACATATCAAGAGACCCAGTACTTC. This chain connects TRBV29-1 to TRBJ2-5; D may be TRBD1 (5 bases). The CDR3 length is 14 residues. The germline V gene encodes CDR1 SQVTM and CDR2 ANQGSEA. Trimming shortened V by 6 bases and J by 2 bases, and 16 bases separated the two germline ends.